This T cell receptor (beta chain) was obtained from a study of blood T cell repertoires in COVID-19. Study at large: Samples representing acute and convalescent COVID-19 were sourced from the United States, Italy and Spain.

Original data processing: It was from reference gene primer amplification that nucleated cell counts were estimated. Libraries were prepared by immunoSEQ multiplex PCR; TCRdb keeps only in-frame clonotypes and omits some of them. The DNA was the basis for D and trimming; V, J and clone size are from that table. The sample yields some 100,000 clones, 85% seen once. There are 16 residues in the CDR3. Germline V gene sequence: CDR1 MNHEY, CDR2 SVGAGI. Trimming took off 0 bases at V and 3 bases at J, with 13 bases between the two ends. The chain links TRBV6-5 to TRBJ2-3; the D gene is possibly TRBD2 (6 bases). The clonotype originates from a human donor in a cohort sampled during active COVID-19. The sample consisted of peripheral blood. The CDR3, as DNA: TGTGCCAGCAGTTACTCGACTAGTCTTAAGACAGATACGCAGTATTTT. Translated, it gives CASSYSTSLKTDTQYF.